A selection of T cell receptor beta chains follows, all from one sample in a study of blood T cell repertoires in COVID-19. The data were produced by immunoSEQ multiplex PCR, yet TCRdb's version contains in-frame clones alone and is incomplete. The sample lists a few hundred thousand clones, 88% occurring once. Sequenced input: PBMCs or T cells enriched from blood (not recorded which). These receptors were obtained from a woman in her twenties or thirties who had been exposed to COVID-19. CDR3s include the opening cysteine and the closing phenylalanine or tryptophan. D genes are given only for firm matches. The size of a clone is reported for some rows only, either as once, few or many, or as a class for expanded clones.

-	TRBV28	12	TRBJ1-4	-	CASSLRGGKLFF	TGTGCCAGCAGTTTAAGGGGAGGGAAACTGTTTTTT
-	TRBV7-2	16	TRBJ2-3	-	CASSLRSRRGTDTQYF	TGTGCCAGCAGCTTACGCTCTAGACGGGGCACAGATACGCAGTATTTT
-	TRBV19	15	TRBJ2-2	-	CASSKGARLTGELFF	TGTGCCAGTAGTAAAGGGGCCAGGTTGACCGGGGAGCTGTTTTTT
-	TRBV9	17	TRBJ1-4	-	CASSVVRGKTTNEKLFF	TGTGCCAGCAGCGTAGTTAGGGGGAAAACAACTAATGAAAAACTGTTTTTT
TRBD1	TRBV19	16	TRBJ2-2	-	CASTDRGVVNTGELFF	TGTGCCAGTACGGACAGGGGGGTAGTGAACACCGGGGAGCTGTTTTTT
-	TRBV28	11	TRBJ1-1	-	CATSLAREAFF	TGTGCCACCTCGCTCGCCCGGGAAGCTTTCTTT
TRBD2	TRBV28	16	TRBJ2-3	-	CASSPWTSEGVDTQYF	TGTGCCAGCAGTCCTTGGACTAGCGAGGGTGTAGATACGCAGTATTTT
TRBD1	TRBV28	15	TRBJ2-5	-	CASSFQGANTETQYF	TGTGCCAGCAGTTTCCAGGGGGCAAACACGGAGACCCAGTACTTC
TRBD2	TRBV6-5	15	TRBJ2-5	-	CASSYSGLAEETQYF	TGTGCCAGCAGTTACTCAGGACTAGCGGAAGAGACCCAGTACTTC
TRBD1	TRBV7-6	15	TRBJ1-5	once	CASSPDREMNQPQHF	TGTGCCAGCAGCCCCGACAGGGAGATGAATCAGCCCCAGCATTTT
-	TRBV11-2	15	TRBJ1-2	-	CASSQLSQGLGGYTF	TGTGCCAGCAGCCAGTTGAGTCAGGGGCTCGGTGGCTACACCTTC
TRBD2	TRBV18	17	TRBJ2-7	-	CASSQTSTSGSSHEQYF	TGTGCCAGCTCACAAACGTCGACTAGCGGGAGTTCCCACGAGCAGTACTTC
-	TRBV9	13	TRBJ1-4	-	CASSVEESGKLFF	TGTGCCAGCAGCGTAGAGGAGTCGGGAAAACTGTTTTTT
TRBD1	TRBV5-6	16	TRBJ2-1	few	CASINQRQGTYNEQFF	TGTGCCAGCATCAACCAAAGACAGGGAACCTACAATGAGCAGTTCTTC
TRBD1	TRBV2	14	TRBJ1-4	-	CASTSGTGSEKLFF	TGTGCCAGCACCTCCGGGACAGGGAGCGAAAAACTGTTTTTT
TRBD1	TRBV9	15	TRBJ2-3	-	CASSPGDRVTDTQYF	TGTGCCAGCAGCCCAGGGGACAGGGTCACAGATACGCAGTATTTT
-	TRBV10-3	15	TRBJ2-7	-	CAISDVGASSYEQYF	TGTGCCATCAGTGACGTAGGGGCGAGCTCCTACGAGCAGTACTTC
-	TRBV28	12	TRBJ1-1	-	CASQIMNTEAFF	TGTGCCAGCCAGATTATGAACACTGAAGCTTTCTTT
-	TRBV18	13	TRBJ1-1	-	CASSQGQNTEAFF	TGTGCCAGCTCACAGGGACAGAACACTGAAGCTTTCTTT
TRBD2	TRBV14	15	TRBJ2-7	-	CASSQGVGLIYEQYF	TGTGCCAGCAGCCAAGGTGTGGGACTAATCTACGAGCAGTACTTC
TRBD1	TRBV7-3	14	TRBJ1-1	few	CASSSQGAPTEAFF	TGTGCCAGCAGCTCTCAGGGGGCTCCCACTGAAGCTTTCTTT
-	TRBV5-4	13	TRBJ1-2	-	CASSPDRHYGYTF	TGTGCCAGCAGCCCGGACAGACACTATGGCTACACCTTC
TRBD2	TRBV6-5	14	TRBJ2-7	-	CASRLAGRAYEQYF	TGTGCCAGCAGACTAGCGGGGAGGGCATACGAGCAGTACTTC
-	TRBV7-2	13	TRBJ1-1	-	CASSLAQAGEAFF	TGTGCCAGCAGCTTAGCGCAAGCGGGCGAAGCTTTCTTT
-	TRBV19	15	TRBJ2-7	-	CASSSHRRVVDEQYF	TGTGCCAGTAGTTCCCACCGGCGGGTAGTCGACGAGCAGTACTTC
TRBD2	TRBV7-3	18	TRBJ2-1	-	CASSPNPLLAGFYNEQFF	TGTGCCAGCAGCCCAAATCCCCTACTAGCGGGCTTTTACAATGAGCAGTTCTTC
TRBD2	TRBV5-4	18	TRBJ2-2	-	CASSSGLGFLTNTGELFF	TGTGCCAGCAGCTCAGGACTAGGGTTTTTGACGAACACCGGGGAGCTGTTTTTT
TRBD2	TRBV10-2	18	TRBJ2-1	-	CASSEGKTSGRIKNEQFF	TGCGCCAGCAGTGAGGGGAAGACTAGCGGGAGAATTAAAAATGAGCAGTTCTTC
-	TRBV28	14	TRBJ2-7	once	CASETTVRNYEQYF	TGTGCCAGCGAAACCACGGTCAGGAACTACGAGCAGTACTTC
TRBD1	TRBV11-2	16	TRBJ1-4	-	CASSYIGQGASEKLFF	TGTGCCAGCAGCTACATCGGACAGGGGGCGAGTGAAAAACTGTTTTTT
-	TRBV11-3	14	TRBJ1-1	-	CASSSGGWYTEAFF	TGTGCCAGCAGCAGCGGGGGCTGGTACACTGAAGCTTTCTTT
-	TRBV6-5	15	TRBJ2-1	once	CASSPGRTARNEQFF	TGTGCCAGCAGTCCAGGGAGGACGGCGAGGAATGAGCAGTTCTTC
-	TRBV9	15	TRBJ1-4	once	CASSATPGSDEKLFF	TGTGCCAGCAGCGCGACTCCGGGTTCGGATGAAAAACTGTTTTTT
-	TRBV28	13	TRBJ1-2	-	CASSTPGFYGYTF	TGTGCCAGCAGTACCCCAGGGTTCTATGGCTACACCTTC
-	TRBV28	14	TRBJ1-1	-	CASSPALGRTEAFF	TGTGCCAGCAGTCCCGCCTTGGGGCGCACTGAAGCTTTCTTT
TRBD2	TRBV19	15	TRBJ2-7	-	CASSILAGDTYEQYF	TGTGCCAGTAGTATACTAGCGGGAGATACCTACGAGCAGTACTTC
TRBD1	TRBV28	17	TRBJ1-4	-	CASSLRGQGLLNEKLFF	TGTGCCAGCAGTTTAAGGGGACAGGGTCTCCTTAATGAAAAACTGTTTTTT